Below, one T cell receptor (beta chain) is given with its context. Its antigen is as yet unknown. This sample is part of a study of persistence of HIV-infected CD4 T cells. Lysates of CMV-infected fibroblasts at 10 ug/mL stimulated these cells. Memory cells lacking CD40L and CD69 with high CD45RO were sorted. Sequencing used immunoSEQ version 4 in survey mode. TCRdb's table, derived via immunoSEQ multiplex PCR, lists solely in-frame clones and lacks some. The sample has about 37,000 clones; 65% to 85% are singletons. The germline V and J ends were trimmed by 7 bases and 1 base, with 8 bases remaining between them. The CDR3 length is 12 residues. The germline gives CDR1 MNHNS, CDR2 SASEGT.

The V gene is TRBV6-1, the J gene TRBJ2-7; D is unresolved. The material sequenced was CD4+ T cells sorted from PBMCs after approximately 19-hour stimulation, taken from a patient who received antiretroviral therapy. The receptor was derived from an adult man with HIV who was CMV-seropositive. The CDR3: CASNSRSYEQYF. In DNA form, the CDR3 reads TGTGCCAGCAATTCCAGATCCTACGAGCAGTACTTC.